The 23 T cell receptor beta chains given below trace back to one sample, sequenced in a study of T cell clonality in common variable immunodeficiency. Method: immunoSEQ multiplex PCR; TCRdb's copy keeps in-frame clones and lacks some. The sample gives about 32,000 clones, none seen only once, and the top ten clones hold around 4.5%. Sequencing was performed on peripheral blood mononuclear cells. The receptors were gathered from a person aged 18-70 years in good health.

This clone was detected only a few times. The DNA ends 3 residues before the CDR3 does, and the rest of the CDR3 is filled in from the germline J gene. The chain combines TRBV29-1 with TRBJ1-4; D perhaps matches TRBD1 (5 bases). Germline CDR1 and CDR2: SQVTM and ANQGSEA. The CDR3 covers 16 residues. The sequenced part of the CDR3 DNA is TGCAGCGTTGAAGATGGGGCAACTAGCGGGAGAGGCGTA. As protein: CSVEDGATSGRGV. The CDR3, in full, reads CSVEDGATSGRGVLFF.

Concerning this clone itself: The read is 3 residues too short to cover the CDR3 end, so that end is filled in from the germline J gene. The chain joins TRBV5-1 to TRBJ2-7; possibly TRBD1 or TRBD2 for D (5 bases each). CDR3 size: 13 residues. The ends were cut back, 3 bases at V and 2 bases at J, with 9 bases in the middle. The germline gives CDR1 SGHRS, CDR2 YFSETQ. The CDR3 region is CASSWETAYEQYF. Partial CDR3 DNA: TGCGCCAGCAGCTGGGAGACAGCCTACGAG.

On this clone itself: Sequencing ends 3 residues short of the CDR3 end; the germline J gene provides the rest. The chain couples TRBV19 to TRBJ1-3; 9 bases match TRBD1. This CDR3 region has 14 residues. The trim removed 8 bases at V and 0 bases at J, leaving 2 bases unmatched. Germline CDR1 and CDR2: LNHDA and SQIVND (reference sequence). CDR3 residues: CASQTGGSGNTIYF. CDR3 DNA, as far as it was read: TGTGCCAGTCAGACAGGGGGCTCTGGAAACACC.

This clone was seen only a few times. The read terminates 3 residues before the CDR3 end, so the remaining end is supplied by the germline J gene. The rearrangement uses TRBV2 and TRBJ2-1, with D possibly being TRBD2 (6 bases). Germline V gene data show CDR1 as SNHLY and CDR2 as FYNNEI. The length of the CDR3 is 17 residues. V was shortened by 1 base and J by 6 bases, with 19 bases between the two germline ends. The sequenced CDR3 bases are TGTGCCAGCAGTGAAGTAATTGGGCTAGCGATCTTCAATGAG. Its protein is CASSEVIGLAIFNE. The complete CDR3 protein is CASSEVIGLAIFNEQFF.

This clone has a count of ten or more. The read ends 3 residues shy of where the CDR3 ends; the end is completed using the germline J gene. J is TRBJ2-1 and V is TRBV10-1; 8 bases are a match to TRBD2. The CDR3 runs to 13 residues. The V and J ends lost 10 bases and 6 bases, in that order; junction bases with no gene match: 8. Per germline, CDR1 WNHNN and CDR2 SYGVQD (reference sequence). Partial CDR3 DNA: TGCGCCATCCAGAAGCGGGAGCCCAATGAG. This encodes CAIQKREPNE. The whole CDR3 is CAIQKREPNEQFF.

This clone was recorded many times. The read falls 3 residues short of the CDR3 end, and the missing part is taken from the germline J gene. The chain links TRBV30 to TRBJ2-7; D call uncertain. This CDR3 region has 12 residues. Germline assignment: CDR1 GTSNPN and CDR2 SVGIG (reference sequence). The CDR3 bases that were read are TGTGCTTCCGTAAAGGGCTCCTACGAG. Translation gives CASVKGSYE. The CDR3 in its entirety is CASVKGSYEQYF.

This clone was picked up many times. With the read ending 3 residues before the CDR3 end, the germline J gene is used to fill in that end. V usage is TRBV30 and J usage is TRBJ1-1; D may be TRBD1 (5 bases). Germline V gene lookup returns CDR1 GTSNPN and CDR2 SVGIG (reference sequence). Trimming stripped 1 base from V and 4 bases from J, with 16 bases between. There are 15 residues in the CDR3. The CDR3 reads CAWSAPGGLSTEAFF. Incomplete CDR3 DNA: TGTGCCTGGAGTGCCCCCGGGGGGTTGAGCACTGAA. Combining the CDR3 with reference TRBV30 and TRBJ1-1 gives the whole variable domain SQTIHQWPATLVQPVGSPLSLECTVEGTSNPNLYWYRQAAGRGLQLLFYSVGIGQISSEVPQNLSASRPQDRQFILSSKKLLLSDSGFYLCAWSAPGGLSTEAFFGQGTRLTVV.

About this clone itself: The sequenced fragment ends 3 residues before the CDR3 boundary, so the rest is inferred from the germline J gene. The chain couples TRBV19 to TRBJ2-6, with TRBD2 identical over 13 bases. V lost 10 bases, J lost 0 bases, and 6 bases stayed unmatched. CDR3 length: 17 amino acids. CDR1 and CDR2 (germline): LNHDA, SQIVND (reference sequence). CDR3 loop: CATRLAGGISGANVLTF. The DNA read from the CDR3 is TGTGCCACCCGACTAGCGGGAGGAATCTCTGGGGCCAACGTC.

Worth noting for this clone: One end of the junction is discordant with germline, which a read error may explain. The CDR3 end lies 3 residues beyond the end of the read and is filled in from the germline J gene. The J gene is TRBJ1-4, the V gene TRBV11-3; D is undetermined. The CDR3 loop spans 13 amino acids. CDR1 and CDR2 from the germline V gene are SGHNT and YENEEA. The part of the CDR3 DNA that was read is TGTGCCAGCAGCCTAGAGGAGGGTTCACCA. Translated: CASSLEEGSP. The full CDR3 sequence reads CASSLEEGSPLFF.

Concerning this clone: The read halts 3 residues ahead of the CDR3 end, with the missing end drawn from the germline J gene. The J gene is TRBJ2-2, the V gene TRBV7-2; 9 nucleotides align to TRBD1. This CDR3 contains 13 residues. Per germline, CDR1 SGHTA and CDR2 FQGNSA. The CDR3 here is CASSDRGAPPLFF. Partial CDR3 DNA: TGTGCCAGCAGCGACAGGGGGGCACCACCG.

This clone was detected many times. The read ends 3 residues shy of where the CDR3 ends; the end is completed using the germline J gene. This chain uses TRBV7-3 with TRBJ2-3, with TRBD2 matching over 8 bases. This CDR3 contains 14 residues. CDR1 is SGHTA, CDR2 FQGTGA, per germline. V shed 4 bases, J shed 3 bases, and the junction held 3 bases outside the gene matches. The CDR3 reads CASSSGGLTDTQYF. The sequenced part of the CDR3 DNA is TGTGCCAGCAGCTCGGGGGGGTTAACAGATACG.

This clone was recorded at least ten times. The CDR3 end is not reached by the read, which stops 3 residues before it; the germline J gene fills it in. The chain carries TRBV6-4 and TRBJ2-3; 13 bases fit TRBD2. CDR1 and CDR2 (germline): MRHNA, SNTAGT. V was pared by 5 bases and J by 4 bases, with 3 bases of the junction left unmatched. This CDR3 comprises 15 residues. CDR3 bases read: TGTGCCAGCAGTCGGACTAGCGGGAGCGCAGATACG. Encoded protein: CASSRTSGSADT. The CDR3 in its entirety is CASSRTSGSADTQYF.

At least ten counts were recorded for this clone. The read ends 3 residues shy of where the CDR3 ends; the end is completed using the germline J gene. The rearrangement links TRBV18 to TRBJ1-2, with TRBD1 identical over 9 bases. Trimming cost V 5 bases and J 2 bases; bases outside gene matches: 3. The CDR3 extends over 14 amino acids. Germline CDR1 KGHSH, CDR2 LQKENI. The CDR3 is CASSSGTGNYGYTF. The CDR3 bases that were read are TGTGCCAGCTCATCGGGGACAGGGAACTATGGC.

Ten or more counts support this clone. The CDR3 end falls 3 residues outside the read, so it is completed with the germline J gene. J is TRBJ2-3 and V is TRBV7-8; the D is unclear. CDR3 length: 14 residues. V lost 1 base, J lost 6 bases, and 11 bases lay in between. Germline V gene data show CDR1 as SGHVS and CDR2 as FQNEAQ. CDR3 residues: CASSLDSGPDTQYF. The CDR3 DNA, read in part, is TGTGCCAGCAGCTTAGACTCGGGTCCCGATACG.

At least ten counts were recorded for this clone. The CDR3 bases that were read are TGTGCCAGCAGCTTAGCACAGGCGGACACC. Translating gives CASSLAQADT. The whole CDR3 is CASSLAQADTIYF. The rearrangement links TRBV7-2 to TRBJ1-3; D perhaps matches TRBD1 (5 bases). The sequenced fragment ends 3 residues before the CDR3 boundary, so the rest is inferred from the germline J gene. Germline CDR1 SGHTA, CDR2 FQGNSA. This CDR3 spans 13 amino acids. V dropped 0 bases and J dropped 8 bases, with 8 bases sitting between them. Complete variable domain (other parts from reference TRBV7-2 and TRBJ1-3): GAGVSQSPSNKVTEKGKDVELRCDPISGHTALYWYRQSLGQGLEFLIYFQGNSAPDKSGLPSDRFSAERTGGSVSTLTIQRTQQEDSAVYLCASSLAQADTIYFGEGSWLTVV.

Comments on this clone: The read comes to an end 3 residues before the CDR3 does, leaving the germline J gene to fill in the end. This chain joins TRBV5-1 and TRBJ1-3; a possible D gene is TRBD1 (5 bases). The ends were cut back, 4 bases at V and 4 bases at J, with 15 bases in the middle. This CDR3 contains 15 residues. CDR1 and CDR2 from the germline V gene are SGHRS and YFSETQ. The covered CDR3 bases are TGCGCCAGCAGCCCCGTGGGGGGGTCCGGAAACACC. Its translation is CASSPVGGSGNT. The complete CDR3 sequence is CASSPVGGSGNTIYF.

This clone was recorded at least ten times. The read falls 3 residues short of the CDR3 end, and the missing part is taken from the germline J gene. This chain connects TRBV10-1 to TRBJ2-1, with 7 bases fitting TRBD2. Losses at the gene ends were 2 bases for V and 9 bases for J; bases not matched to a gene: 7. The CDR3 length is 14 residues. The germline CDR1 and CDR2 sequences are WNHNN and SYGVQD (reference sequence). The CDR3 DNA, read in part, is TGCGCCAGCAGTGAGGGGGGGGATCCGGGTGAG. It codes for CASSEGGDPGE. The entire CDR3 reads CASSEGGDPGEQFF.

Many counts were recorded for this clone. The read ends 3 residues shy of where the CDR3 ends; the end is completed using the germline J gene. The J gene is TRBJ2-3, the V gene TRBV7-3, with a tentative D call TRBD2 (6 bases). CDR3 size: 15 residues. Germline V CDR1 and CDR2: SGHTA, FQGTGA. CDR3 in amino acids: CASSLVGGIQETQYF. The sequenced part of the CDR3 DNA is TGTGCCAGCAGTCTAGTTGGGGGGATTCAAGAGACG.

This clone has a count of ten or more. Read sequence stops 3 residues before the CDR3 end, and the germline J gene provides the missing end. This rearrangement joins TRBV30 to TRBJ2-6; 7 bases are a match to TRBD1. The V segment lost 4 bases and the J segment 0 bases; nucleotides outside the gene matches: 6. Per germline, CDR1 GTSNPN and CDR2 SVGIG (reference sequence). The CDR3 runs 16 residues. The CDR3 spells CAWNDRVVSGANVLTF. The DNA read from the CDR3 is TGTGCCTGGAATGACAGGGTTGTCTCTGGGGCCAACGTC.

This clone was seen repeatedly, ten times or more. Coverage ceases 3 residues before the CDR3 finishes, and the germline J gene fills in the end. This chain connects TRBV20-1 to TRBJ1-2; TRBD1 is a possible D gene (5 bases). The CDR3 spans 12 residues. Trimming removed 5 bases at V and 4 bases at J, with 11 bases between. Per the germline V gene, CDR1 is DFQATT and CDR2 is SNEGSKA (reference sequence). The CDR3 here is CSARLGGYGYTF. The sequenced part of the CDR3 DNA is TGCAGTGCTCGCTTGGGGGGCTATGGC.

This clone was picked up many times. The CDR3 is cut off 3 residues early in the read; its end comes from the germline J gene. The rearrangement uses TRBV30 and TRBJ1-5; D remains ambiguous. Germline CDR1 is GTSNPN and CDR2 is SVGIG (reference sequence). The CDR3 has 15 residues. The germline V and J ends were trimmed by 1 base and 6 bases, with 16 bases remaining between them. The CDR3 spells CAWSAGLHGRQPQHF. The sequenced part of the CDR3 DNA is TGTGCCTGGAGTGCCGGACTCCACGGCCGTCAGCCC.

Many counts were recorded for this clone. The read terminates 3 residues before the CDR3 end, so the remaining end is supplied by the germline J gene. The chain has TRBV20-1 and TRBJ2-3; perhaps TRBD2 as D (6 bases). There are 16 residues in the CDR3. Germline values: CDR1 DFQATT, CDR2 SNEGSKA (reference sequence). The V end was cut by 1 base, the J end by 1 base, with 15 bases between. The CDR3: CSARARGGTRTDTQYF. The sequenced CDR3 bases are TGCAGTGCTAGAGCCCGAGGCGGGACTCGCACAGATACG.

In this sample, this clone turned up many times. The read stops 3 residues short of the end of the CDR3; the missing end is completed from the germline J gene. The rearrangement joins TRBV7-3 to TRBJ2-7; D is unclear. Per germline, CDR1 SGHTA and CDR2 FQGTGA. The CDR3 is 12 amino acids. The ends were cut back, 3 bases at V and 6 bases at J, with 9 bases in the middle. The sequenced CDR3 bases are TGTGCCAGCAGCTTCCCAGGCTCCGAG. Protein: CASSFPGSE. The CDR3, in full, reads CASSFPGSEQYF.